This record concerns one T cell receptor (beta chain) sequence. This specimen includes other DNA sequences encoding the same CDR3. The age range of participants was 18 to 89 years, with residence in fewer than 25 US areas. The V gene's germline CDR1 is LGHDT and CDR2 YNNKEL (reference sequence). Trimming pared 8 bases from V and 1 base from J, leaving 9 bases between. This CDR3 is 13 amino acids long. The assay was immunoSEQ multiplex PCR, and TCRdb's table has in-frame clones only and misses some. The sample holds some 290,000 clones, under 95% seen once. This specimen comes from a study of blood T cell repertoires in COVID-19. About the study: The United States, Italy and Spain were the sources of the acute and convalescent COVID-19 samples.

The clonotype was recovered from a woman aged 40 to 55 with acute COVID-19. The V call is TRBV3-1 (or the pseudogene TRBV3-2), the J call TRBJ1-3, with a possible D match to TRBD1 (6 bases). Input material: PBMCs or T cells enriched from blood (not recorded which). The CDR3 DNA is TGTGCCAGCCAACAGGGATCTGGAAACACCATATATTTT. It specifies CASQQGSGNTIYF.